The 5 T cell receptor beta chains presented below share a single source sample, sequenced in a study of cytomegalovirus exposure and HLA in healthy donors. PCR employed 60 Vbeta and 13 Jbeta primers. Sequencing used immunoSEQ multiplex PCR; TCRdb keeps in-frame clones, though not all of them. The table lists about 160,000 clones, around four fifths of them singletons. The specimen sequenced was PBMCs. The receptors shown here come from a female donor in good health and CMV-seronegative.

In DNA form, the CDR3 reads TGCGCCAGCAGCATAGGACAGGGAACCTACGAGCAGTACTTC. Translation gives CASSIGQGTYEQYF. The chain employs TRBV5-1 and TRBJ2-7; 8 bases map to TRBD1. The CDR3 runs 14 residues. Per germline, CDR1 SGHRS and CDR2 YFSETQ. With 4 bases clipped from V and 2 bases from J, the junction kept 5 bases outside the gene matches.

This chain joins TRBV5-4 and TRBJ1-1; TRBD1 might be the D (5 bases). Germline V CDR1 and CDR2: SGHNT, YYREEE (reference sequence). Deletions cut 3 bases from V and 7 bases from J, with 16 bases between. The CDR3 sequence is 14 residues long. The CDR3 loop reads CASSSEQVRSEAFF. Here the CDR3 DNA reads TGTGCCAGCAGCTCTGAACAGGTGCGCAGTGAAGCTTTCTTT.

The CDR3 is CASAGGFGNQPQHF. The CDR3 nucleotides read TGTGCCAGCGCGGGGGGCTTTGGCAATCAGCCCCAGCATTTT. The gene calls are TRBV19 and TRBJ1-5, with a weak D call TRBD1 (6 bases). The V end was cut by 9 bases, the J end by 2 bases, with 14 bases between. Germline CDR1 LNHDA, CDR2 SQIVND (reference sequence). This CDR3 comprises 14 residues.

This sequence joins TRBV6-5 and TRBJ1-1; D is perhaps TRBD1 (5 bases). The V gene's germline CDR1 is MNHEY and CDR2 SVGAGI. V was trimmed by 4 bases and J by 4 bases, leaving 13 bases between them. The CDR3 has 14 amino acids. Here the CDR3 reads CASSSPGLSTEAFF. The CDR3 DNA reads as TGTGCCAGCAGTTCGCCAGGGTTGAGCACTGAAGCTTTCTTT.

The chain combines TRBV30 with TRBJ2-5, with D perhaps TRBD2 (5 bases). The DNA end is more similar to TRBJ2-7, so the J call may be wrong. The CDR3 loop spans 15 amino acids. The germline V gene encodes CDR1 GTSNPN and CDR2 SVGIG (reference sequence). CDR3 residues: CAWSPSSGFTYEQYF. The CDR3 nucleotides read TGTGCCTGGAGTCCTAGCTCCGGATTTACCTACGAGCAGTACTTC.